This T cell receptor beta chain was recorded in a study of cytomegalovirus exposure and HLA in healthy donors (dated by TCRdb to 2016 to 2017). General notes on the study: In an earlier analysis of several hundred of the donors, 276 Gb of sequence data and some 120 million unique TCR beta sequences from 150 million to 200 million T cells were reported. An early release that covered some 640 HLA-typed donors contained around 300 gigabases of sequencing data and 75 million to 100 million unique TCR sequences. Of the 300 to 500 genotyped donors, 81% were placed in the genetic ancestry cluster associated with self-reported Caucasian donors. The study aimed to test whether signatures of past pathogen exposure could be identified by cataloging public T cell receptors. The study profiled the T cell repertoires of hundreds of subjects by immunosequencing and related them to cytomegalovirus serostatus. In addition to the first cohort of about 650 subjects, a separate validation cohort of approximately 110 different subjects was used. To predict cytomegalovirus infection status, the study combined high-throughput TCR immunosequencing, statistical association of individual TCRs with disease status, and machine learning. In a later analysis, previously published TCR beta repertoires from 600 to 850 donors were re-analyzed and high-resolution HLA genotyping was added so that TCR occurrence patterns could be studied. Rather than using new phenotypic data, the later analysis identified candidate immune exposures from TCR beta sequences and from how often those sequences occurred across donors. In an earlier analysis of 587 of the donors, high-throughput TCR beta sequencing was used to judge whether each TCR beta V gene segment behaved as functional or pseudogenic. Donor age, sex, ethnicity and CMV serostatus were compiled alongside the repertoire data. Genome-wide SNP genotypes for about three fifths of the roughly 670 donors were used in a later genetic analysis, which treated that subset as a discovery cohort. Every repertoire in the discovery cohort had been generated on one and the same sequencing platform. HLA typing included class I and class II loci at four-digit resolution. Typing coverage varied by locus: about 629-640 donors for A, B, C, DRB1 and DQB1; about 520 for DQA1; more than 600 for DPA1; more than 450 for DPB1. Because of strong linkage in the cohort, five DR-DQ haplotypes were treated as single units for association and clustering. Among roughly 400 genotyped donors of the cohort, an average of approximately 220,000 unique TCR beta nucleotide sequences was sequenced per donor, of which roughly 18% were non-productive.

The CDR3 holds 12 amino acids from the cysteine to the phenylalanine. The read is trimmed to its CDR3 DNA, 36 bases read in frame from base 1. Reading the germline V gene (reference sequence) gives CDR1 LNHNV and CDR2 YYDKDF. V gives up 0 bases and J gives up 4 bases, and the segment between their germline ends measures 4 bases. Overall study results and their limits: HLA typing was unavailable for some donors at each locus, so association tests used only the typed subset. Compared with the roughly 700-donor mean, donors in an Asian-associated ancestry cluster had fewer N-insertions in productive TCRs, according to a later genetic analysis. In a later genetic analysis, a missense DCLRE1C variant was associated with V-gene and J-gene trimming of TCR beta chains, and the association was replicated in an independent cohort. Assigning TCR associations to individual alleles was difficult when HLA alleles, especially DR and DQ, strongly co-occurred. The classifier was reported to diagnose cytomegalovirus status with high specificity and sensitivity in both the original and validation cohorts. Sequencing depth was assumed to be roughly uniform across donors in the presence/absence analyses, though that assumption may not hold. In vitro tests confirmed that three of the cytomegalovirus-associated TCR beta chains recognize cytomegalovirus antigens. A cluster of highly shared sequence variants was judged likely to represent a technical artifact of the sequencing pipeline. A total of 164 TCR beta chains were listed by the study as associated with cytomegalovirus. A later analysis found that HLA-associated TCR beta chains were more clonally expanded and had lower generation probabilities than equally common non-associated chains. In a later analysis, TCR association rates were found to vary across HLA loci, with the most associated TCRs seen for DRB1 alleles and the fewest for HLA-C alleles. While some public TCRs were present in many individuals, most TCR sequences turned up only very rarely across donors. In this cohort, only TCR beta chains were sequenced, and detectable features were limited by the absence of alpha or paired-chain data. Some IMGT-functional V segments, including TRBV6-2 and TRBV6-3, could not be distinguished by the 87-base-pair reads and were therefore excluded. Most CMV-associated TCR beta chains appeared to be HLA-restricted in a later analysis, and the HLA associations seemed to be driven largely by CMV exposure. The earlier analysis of 587 of the donors excluded roughly 17 rarely observed V segments, including chromosome 9 orphons, because counts were too low. Several of the top co-occurrence clusters appeared to be linked to parvovirus B19, influenza, CMV and Epstein-Barr virus, according to a later analysis. Immune exposure information for the cohort was limited to CMV serostatus. In a later analysis, 16,951 TCR beta sequences were associated with specific HLA alleles at a false discovery rate of 0.05. Correlated functional status among segregating V segments might reflect linkage disequilibrium, but an unknown experimental factor could not be ruled out. A further reported finding was that TCR beta sequences accurately predicted the HLA-A and HLA-B alleles for most subjects in the first cohort. In an earlier analysis of 587 of the donors, most TCR beta V segments were observed in productive rearrangements about 87% or about 30% of the time, broadly matching IMGT annotations. The authors suggested that the approach could potentially be extended to other disease states and immunological phenotypes.

Library generation was performed with the immunoSEQ multiplex PCR assay. For the multiplex PCR, a mixture combining 60 forward primers for TCR Vbeta segments and 13 reverse primers for TCR Jbeta segments was used. The CDR3 region of rearranged TCR beta genes was amplified from genomic DNA by a multiplex PCR assay. The amplified TCR beta libraries were sequenced on the Illumina HiSeq System as 87-base-pair reads. The published analysis was carried out like this. A later analysis tallied roughly 78 million unique TCR beta chains across the 600 to 700 repertoires, and about 12 million of those chains were shared by two or more donors. A nearest-neighbor algorithm error-corrected the raw reads and collapsed the reads into unique sequences, merging closely related sequences to remove PCR and sequencing errors. CDR3 sequences were aligned to IMGT reference sequences to assign V, D and J gene segments. For a sequence to be retained, at least a six-nucleotide match to both a V gene segment and a J gene segment was required. Rearrangements were called productive when the CDR3 lacked stop codons and stayed in frame with V and J; all others were non-productive. Following IMGT convention, CDR3 was defined as the stretch from the second conserved V-encoded cysteine up to the conserved J-encoded phenylalanine. The earlier analysis of 500 to 600 of the donors excluded sequences that lacked an unambiguous match to a single V gene segment. An earlier analysis of several hundred of the donors called V segments functional above 56.7% productive rearrangements and segregating when the between-donor standard deviation exceeded 5%. A statistical classification framework was built for diagnosing cytomegalovirus status from the catalog of TCR beta chain sequences. V and J gene assignment, in a later analysis, came from comparing TCR nucleotide sequences with IMGT/GENE-DB human TR gene sequences. In a later analysis, CDR3 sequences and most-parsimonious VDJ recombination scenarios were assigned using the TCRdist pipeline. In a later analysis, each TCR beta chain was defined by its CDR3 amino acid sequence together with its V-gene family, and reads lacking a unique V-gene family were excluded. As a way to deal with suspected cross-contamination and a sequencing artifact, a later analysis dropped roughly 620 nucleotide sequences that were highly shared and had low generation probability. In a later analysis, a clonal expansion index was calculated for each public chain from normalized within-repertoire ranks of inferred template counts. A later analysis computed generation probabilities with a VDJ recombination model fitted to out-of-frame rearrangements, and checked the results against IGoR. A later analysis scored TCR-TCR, TCR-HLA and TCR-CMV co-occurrence with hypergeometric tests, applying a repertoire-size bias correction to TCR pairs. False discovery rates were estimated in a later analysis by permuting HLA or CMV assignments 20 times. In a later analysis, co-occurring TCRs were grouped using DBSCAN, and TCRdist sequence similarity was added for clustering within HLA-allele-positive subsets. Repertoires with fewer than 30,000 or more than 120,000 public chains, plus five repertoires with anomalous nucleotide sharing, were excluded from co-occurrence clustering. TCRdb holds this immuneACCESS table with in-frame rearrangements only. Some clones are missing; in checked studies, unresolved V genes explain under half, and the rest has no known cause. V and J calls and clone size follow that table, whereas D and trimming were derived from the DNA. The sample table records approximately 170,000 clones; 80% of these occur just once. The ten largest clones represent 4.5% of the sample.

Note on this clone: Its antigen target is currently unknown. Base qualities were left out, and no much larger clone turns up one base away.

The cohort consisted of 666 healthy bone marrow donors. At the time of sampling, every cohort member was nominally healthy, though immune exposures that went unrecorded were likely present. The donor tested CMV seropositive, placing the donor among the roughly 300 seropositive members of the cohort. A peripheral blood sample was collected from each donor, and TCR beta sequencing was performed on peripheral blood mononuclear cells. The Qiagen DNeasy Blood Extraction Kit was used to extract genomic DNA from the blood cell samples. The TCR sequence derives from a woman in her 50s in good health and CMV-seropositive. The rearrangement joined TRBV15 to TRBJ2-7; no D segment can be confidently identified. Sequencing was done on a sample of PBMCs. The CDR3 in this case is CATSRDRYEQYF. The nucleotides are TGTGCCACCAGCAGAGATCGGTACGAGCAGTACTTC.